These 15 T cell receptor beta chains originate from one sample sequenced in a study of CD8+ T cells in alopecia areata. The authors extracted RNA and reverse transcribed it into cDNA as the sequencing template. Profiled with immunoSEQ multiplex PCR; TCRdb holds only in-frame clones, not every one. The sample shows over 150,000 clones, approximately 53% of them seen only once. The specimen was CD8+ T cells sorted from blood. These receptor sequences come from a human donor in good health.

Turning to this clone: The junction shows a germline mismatch at one end, possibly a read error. The rearrangement joins TRBV29-1 to TRBJ1-1; tentative D call: TRBD1 (6 bases). This CDR3 is built from 11 residues. The germline CDR1 and CDR2 sequences are SQVTM and ANQGSEA. The CDR3 DNA follows: TGCAGCGTTGGGGAGGTAGGGGGTATGCCGTGG. Encoded protein: CSVGEVGGMPW.

The chain joins TRBV5-1 to TRBJ2-1; 8 bases line up with TRBD2. From germline, CDR1 is SGHRS and CDR2 YFSETQ. The CDR3 consists of 14 residues. J was trimmed by 4 bases and V by 4 bases; bases with no gene match: 4. This chain's CDR3 is CASSEGLGYNEQFF. DNA of the CDR3: TGCGCCAGCAGCGAGGGACTAGGTTACAATGAGCAGTTCTTC.

This chain connects TRBV4-1 to TRBJ1-6, with D perhaps matching TRBD1 (5 bases). Germline V gene sequence: CDR1 MGHRA, CDR2 YSYEKL. This CDR3 spans 16 amino acids. With 0 bases removed from V and 6 bases from J, the gap between germline ends came to 12 bases. CDR3 sequence: CASSQESGQFNSPLHF. The CDR3, as DNA: TGCGCCAGCAGCCAAGAGTCTGGACAATTTAATTCACCCCTCCACTTT.

The chain employs TRBV10-2 and TRBJ1-2, with 8 bases lining up with TRBD1. CDR1 and CDR2 (germline): WSHSY, SAAADI. Trimming cost V 2 bases and J 6 bases; bases outside gene matches: 8. This CDR3 has 15 amino acids. The CDR3 reads CASSEPRTGTDGYTF. DNA of the CDR3: TGCGCCAGCAGTGAGCCTCGGACAGGGACGGATGGCTACACCTTC.

The chain links TRBV13 to TRBJ2-5; tentative D call: TRBD2 (6 bases). Trimming cost V 6 bases and J 2 bases, with 10 bases left between them. Germline CDR1 is PRHDT and CDR2 is FYEKMQ (reference sequence). The CDR3 has 13 amino acids. Written as DNA, the CDR3 is TGTGCCAGCAGGCCCGGGGGACAAGAGACCCAGTACTTC. Its protein product is CASRPGGQETQYF.

This chain joins TRBV6-1 and TRBJ1-1, with D uncertain. The CDR3 runs 14 residues. Germline V CDR1 and CDR2: MNHNS, SASEGT. V was cut by 10 bases and J by 7 bases, with 22 bases left in between. The CDR3 loop is CATQWEGRDDEAFF. The CDR3, as DNA: TGTGCCACCCAGTGGGAGGGTCGGGATGATGAAGCTTTCTTT.

J is TRBJ2-5 and V is TRBV4-1; the match to TRBD2 covers 8 bases. After removal of 1 base from V and 5 bases from J, the junction contained 9 bases not matched to a gene. This CDR3 region has 16 residues. CDR1 and CDR2 from the germline V gene are MGHRA and YSYEKL. The DNA of the CDR3 is TGCGCCAGCAGCCAAGGGGTACGGCCTAGCGGGGAGACCCAGTACTTC. Translation gives CASSQGVRPSGETQYF.

The table lists this clone with a few counts. V and J are TRBV18 and TRBJ2-1; D call uncertain. The germline gives CDR1 KGHSH, CDR2 LQKENI. The V and J ends lost 5 bases and 6 bases respectively, with 8 bases between them. The CDR3 has 12 residues. The CDR3 here is CASSEVGNEQFF. The CDR3 coding sequence is TGTGCCAGCTCAGAGGTGGGCAATGAGCAGTTCTTC.

The chain employs TRBV23-1 and TRBJ2-7; a weak D match, TRBD2 (6 bases). TRBV23-1 is an open reading frame, and its role is uncertain. V lost 7 bases, J lost 6 bases, and 13 bases lay in between. The CDR3 has 12 residues. This CDR3 reads CASIGGPGEQYF. DNA for the CDR3: TGCGCCAGCATCGGGGGACCCGGCGAGCAGTACTTC.

This clone was detected only a few times. The rearrangement uses TRBV7-8 and TRBJ2-3; TRBD2 agrees at 8 bases. V lost 2 bases and J lost 4; bases outside the gene matches: 5. Germline V gene sequence: CDR1 SGHVS, CDR2 FQNEAQ. CDR3 length: 15 amino acids. Here the CDR3 reads CASSLSAGAPDTQYF. As DNA, the CDR3 is TGTGCCAGCAGCTTATCAGCGGGGGCTCCAGATACGCAGTATTTT.

V usage is TRBV5-1 and J usage is TRBJ1-5; 10 bases fit TRBD1. Losses at the gene ends were 1 base for V and 5 bases for J; bases not matched to a gene: 3. The CDR3 is 15 residues long. Germline V gives CDR1 SGHRS, CDR2 YFSETQ. The CDR3 coding sequence is TGCGCCAGCAGCTTGATCGGGACAGGGGATCAGCCCCAGCATTTT. This gives the protein CASSLIGTGDQPQHF. Filled out from reference TRBV5-1 and TRBJ1-5, the complete variable domain reads KAGVTQTPRYLIKTRGQQVTLSCSPISGHRSVSWYQQTPGQGLQFLFEYFSETQRNKGNFPGRFSGRQFSNSRSEMNVSTLELGDSALYLCASSLIGTGDQPQHFGDGTRLSIL.

The gene calls are TRBV2 and TRBJ1-1; tentative D call: TRBD1 (5 bases). Germline CDR1 and CDR2: SNHLY and FYNNEI. V was pared by 3 bases and J by 4 bases, with 12 bases between. The CDR3 totals 14 residues. The CDR3 here is CASSDLAGRTEAFF. The DNA of the CDR3 is TGTGCCAGCAGTGACCTGGCAGGGCGCACTGAAGCTTTCTTT.

The chain couples TRBV9 to TRBJ1-1; D not certain. Trimming stripped 0 bases from V and 3 bases from J, with 6 bases between. Looked up from germline, CDR1 is SGDLS and CDR2 is YYNGEE. This CDR3 spans 13 amino acids. The CDR3 nucleotides are TGTGCCAGCAGCGTAGGAGCAGACACTGAAGCTTTCTTT. Translating it yields CASSVGADTEAFF.

This clone was observed a handful of times. The chain carries TRBV14 and TRBJ2-1; a weak D match, TRBD1 (5 bases). There are 12 residues in the CDR3. The germline CDR1 and CDR2 sequences are SGHDN and FVKESK. V lost 5 bases and J lost 12, with 14 bases in between. The CDR3 protein is CASSDSSRMQFF. CDR3 DNA: TGTGCCAGCAGCGACAGCTCTCGCATGCAGTTCTTC.

The chain joins TRBV13 to TRBJ1-2; 7 positions agree with TRBD1. Germline assignment: CDR1 PRHDT and CDR2 FYEKMQ (reference sequence). The CDR3 is made up of 15 amino acids. Unmatched junction bases numbered 3, after V lost 2 bases and J lost 0 bases. CDR3 loop: CASSLLGQSNYGYTF. As DNA, the CDR3 is TGTGCCAGCAGCTTACTGGGACAGTCTAACTATGGCTACACCTTC.